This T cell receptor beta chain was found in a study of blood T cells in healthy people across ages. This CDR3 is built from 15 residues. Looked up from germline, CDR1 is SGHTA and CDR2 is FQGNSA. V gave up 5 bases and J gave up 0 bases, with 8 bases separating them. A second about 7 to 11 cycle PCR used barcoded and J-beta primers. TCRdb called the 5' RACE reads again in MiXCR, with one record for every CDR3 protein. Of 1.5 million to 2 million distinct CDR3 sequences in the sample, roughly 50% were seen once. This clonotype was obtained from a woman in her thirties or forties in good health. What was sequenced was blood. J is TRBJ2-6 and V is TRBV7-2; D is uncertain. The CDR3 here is CASSTRNSGANVLTF. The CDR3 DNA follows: TGTGCCAGCAGCACCAGAAACTCTGGGGCCAACGTCCTGACTTTC.